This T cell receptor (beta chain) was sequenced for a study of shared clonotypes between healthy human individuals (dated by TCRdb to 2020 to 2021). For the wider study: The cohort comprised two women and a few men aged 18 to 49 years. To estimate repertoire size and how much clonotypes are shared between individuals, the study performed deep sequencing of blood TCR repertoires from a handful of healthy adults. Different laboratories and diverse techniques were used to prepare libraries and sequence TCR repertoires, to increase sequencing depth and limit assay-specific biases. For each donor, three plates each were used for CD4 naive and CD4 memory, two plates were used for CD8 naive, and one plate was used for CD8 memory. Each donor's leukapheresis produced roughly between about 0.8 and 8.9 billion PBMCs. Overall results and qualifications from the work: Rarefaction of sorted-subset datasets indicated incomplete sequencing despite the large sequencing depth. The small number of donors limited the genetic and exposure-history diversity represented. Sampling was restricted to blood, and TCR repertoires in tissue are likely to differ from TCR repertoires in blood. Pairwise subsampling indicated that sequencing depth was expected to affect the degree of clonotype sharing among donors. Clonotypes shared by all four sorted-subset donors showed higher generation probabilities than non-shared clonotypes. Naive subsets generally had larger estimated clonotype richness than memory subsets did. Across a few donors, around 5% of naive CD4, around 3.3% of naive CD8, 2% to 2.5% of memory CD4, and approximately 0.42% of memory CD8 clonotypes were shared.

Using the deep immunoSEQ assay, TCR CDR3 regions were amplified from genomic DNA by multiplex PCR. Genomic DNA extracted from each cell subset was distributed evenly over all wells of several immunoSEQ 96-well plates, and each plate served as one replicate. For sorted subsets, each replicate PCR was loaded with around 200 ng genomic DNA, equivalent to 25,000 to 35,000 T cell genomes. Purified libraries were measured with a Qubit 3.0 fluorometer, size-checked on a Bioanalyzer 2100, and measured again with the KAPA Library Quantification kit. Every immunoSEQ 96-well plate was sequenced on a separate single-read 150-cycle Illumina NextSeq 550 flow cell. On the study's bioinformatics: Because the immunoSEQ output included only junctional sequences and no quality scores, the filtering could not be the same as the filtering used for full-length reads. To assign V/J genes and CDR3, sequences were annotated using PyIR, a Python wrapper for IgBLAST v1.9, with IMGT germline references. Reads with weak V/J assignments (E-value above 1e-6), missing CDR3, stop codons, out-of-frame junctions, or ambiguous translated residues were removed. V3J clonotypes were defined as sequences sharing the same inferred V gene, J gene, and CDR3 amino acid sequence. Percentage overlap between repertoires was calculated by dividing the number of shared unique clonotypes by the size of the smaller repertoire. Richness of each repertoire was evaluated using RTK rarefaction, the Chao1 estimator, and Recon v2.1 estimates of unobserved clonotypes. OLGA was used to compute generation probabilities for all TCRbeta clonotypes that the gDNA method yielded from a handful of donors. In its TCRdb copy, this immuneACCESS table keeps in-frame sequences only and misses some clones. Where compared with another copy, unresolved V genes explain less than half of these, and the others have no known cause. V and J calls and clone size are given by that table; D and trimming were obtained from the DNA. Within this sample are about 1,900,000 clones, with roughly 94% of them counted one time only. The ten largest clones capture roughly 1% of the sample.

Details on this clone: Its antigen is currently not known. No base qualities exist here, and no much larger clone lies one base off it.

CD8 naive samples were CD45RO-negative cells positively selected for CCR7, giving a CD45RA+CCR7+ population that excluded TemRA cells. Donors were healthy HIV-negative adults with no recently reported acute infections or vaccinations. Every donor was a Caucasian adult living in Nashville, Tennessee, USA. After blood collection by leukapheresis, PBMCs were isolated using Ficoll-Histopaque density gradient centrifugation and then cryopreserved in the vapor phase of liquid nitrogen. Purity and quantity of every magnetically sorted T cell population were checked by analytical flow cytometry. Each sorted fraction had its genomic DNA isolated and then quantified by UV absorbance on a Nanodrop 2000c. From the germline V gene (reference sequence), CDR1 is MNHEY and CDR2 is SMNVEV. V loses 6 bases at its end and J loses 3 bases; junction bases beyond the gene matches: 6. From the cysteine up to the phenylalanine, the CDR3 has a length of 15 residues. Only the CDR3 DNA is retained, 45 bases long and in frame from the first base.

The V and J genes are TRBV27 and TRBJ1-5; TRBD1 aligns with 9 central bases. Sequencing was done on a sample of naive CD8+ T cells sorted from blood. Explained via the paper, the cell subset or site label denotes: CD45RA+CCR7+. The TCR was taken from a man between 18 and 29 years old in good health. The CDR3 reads CASRLTGGNNQPQHF. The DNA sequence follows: TGTGCCAGCAGGCTGACAGGGGGTAACAATCAGCCCCAGCATTTT.